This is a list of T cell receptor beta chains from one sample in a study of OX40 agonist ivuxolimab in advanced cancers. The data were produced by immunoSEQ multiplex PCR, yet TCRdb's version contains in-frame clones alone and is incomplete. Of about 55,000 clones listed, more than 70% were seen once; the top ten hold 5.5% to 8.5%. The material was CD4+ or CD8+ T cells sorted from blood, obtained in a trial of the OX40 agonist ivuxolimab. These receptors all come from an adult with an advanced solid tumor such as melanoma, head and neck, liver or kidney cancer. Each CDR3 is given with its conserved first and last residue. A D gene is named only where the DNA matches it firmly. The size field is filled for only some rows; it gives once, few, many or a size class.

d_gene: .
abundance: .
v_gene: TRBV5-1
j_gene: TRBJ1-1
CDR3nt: TGCGCCAGCAGCTTTCAGCCCGAGACTGAAGCTTTCTTT
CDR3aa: CASSFQPETEAFF

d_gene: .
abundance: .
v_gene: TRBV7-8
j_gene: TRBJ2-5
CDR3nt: TGTGCCAGCAGCTTCCGGGACCCACAAGAGACCCAGTACTTC
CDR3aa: CASSFRDPQETQYF

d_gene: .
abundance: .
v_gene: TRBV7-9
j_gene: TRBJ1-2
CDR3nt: TGTGCCAGCAGCTTAGGAGGATTTGGCTACACCTTC
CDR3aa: CASSLGGFGYTF

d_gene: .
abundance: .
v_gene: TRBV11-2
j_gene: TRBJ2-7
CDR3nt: TGTGCCAGCAGCTCCGGGGCCCATCCCCTGGCCTACGAGCAGTACTTC
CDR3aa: CASSSGAHPLAYEQYF

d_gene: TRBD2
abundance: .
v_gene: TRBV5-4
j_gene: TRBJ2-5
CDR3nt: TGTGCCAGCAGCGATACGAGCGGGAGGGCCAGAGAGACCCAGTACTTC
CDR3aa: CASSDTSGRARETQYF

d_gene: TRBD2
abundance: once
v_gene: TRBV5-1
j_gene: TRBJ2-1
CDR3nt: TGCGCCAGCAGCAGGGGACTAGCGGTCGACAATGAGCAGTTCTTC
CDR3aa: CASSRGLAVDNEQFF

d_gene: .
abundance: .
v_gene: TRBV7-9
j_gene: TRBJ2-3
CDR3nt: TGTGCCAGCAGCTTCCTAACAGGGTACAGCACAGATACGCAGTATTTT
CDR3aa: CASSFLTGYSTDTQYF

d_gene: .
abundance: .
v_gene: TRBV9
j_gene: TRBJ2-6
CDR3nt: TGTGCCAGCAGCGCTGGGGCCAACGTCCTGACTTTC
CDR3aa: CASSAGANVLTF

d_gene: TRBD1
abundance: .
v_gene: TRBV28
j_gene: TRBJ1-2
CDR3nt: TGTGCCAGCAGTTTAAATCCGGGACAGATTAACTATGGCTACACCTTC
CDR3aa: CASSLNPGQINYGYTF

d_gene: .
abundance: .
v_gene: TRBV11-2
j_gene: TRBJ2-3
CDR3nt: TGTGCCAGCAGCCCCAGGGGCCCACGGAAGCTGACAGATACGCAGTATTTT
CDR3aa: CASSPRGPRKLTDTQYF

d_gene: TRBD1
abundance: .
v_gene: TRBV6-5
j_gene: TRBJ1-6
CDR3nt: TGTGCCAGCAGTAGGACACAGGGGGGTAATTCACCCCTCCACTTT
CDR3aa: CASSRTQGGNSPLHF

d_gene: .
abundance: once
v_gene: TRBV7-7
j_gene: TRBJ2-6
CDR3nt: TGTGCTAGCGGTCCCAGCTCTGGGGCCAACGTCCTGACTTTC
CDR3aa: CASGPSSGANVLTF

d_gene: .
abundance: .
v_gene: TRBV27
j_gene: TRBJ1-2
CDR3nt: TGTGCCAGCAGTCGATATCGGGGTGGTGGGGATGGCTACACCTTC
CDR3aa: CASSRYRGGGDGYTF

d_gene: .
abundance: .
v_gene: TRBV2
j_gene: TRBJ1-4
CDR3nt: TGTGCCAGCCATATCGCAACTAATGAAAAACTGTTTTTT
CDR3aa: CASHIATNEKLFF

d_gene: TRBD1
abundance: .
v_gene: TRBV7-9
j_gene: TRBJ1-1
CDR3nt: TGTGCCAGCAGCTTAATGGACAGGGCCGAAGCTTTCTTT
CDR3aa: CASSLMDRAEAFF

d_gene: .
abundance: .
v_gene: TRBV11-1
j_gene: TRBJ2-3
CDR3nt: TGTGCCAGCAGCCGTATGTTTGGAGATACGCAGTATTTT
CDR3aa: CASSRMFGDTQYF

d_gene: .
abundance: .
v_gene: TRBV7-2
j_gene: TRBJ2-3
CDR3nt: TGTGCCAGCAGCTCCTTCCGGGATACGCAGTATTTT
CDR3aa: CASSSFRDTQYF

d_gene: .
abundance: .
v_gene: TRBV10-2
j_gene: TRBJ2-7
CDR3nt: TGCGCCAGCAGTGAGCAGAGGGACGAGCAGTACTTC
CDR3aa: CASSEQRDEQYF

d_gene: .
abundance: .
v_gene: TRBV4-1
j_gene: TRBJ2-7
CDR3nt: TGCGCCAGCAGCCAAGAAGGGTTTCACTACGAGCAGTACTTC
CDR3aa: CASSQEGFHYEQYF

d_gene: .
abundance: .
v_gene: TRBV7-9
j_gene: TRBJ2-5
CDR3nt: TGTGCCAGCAGCTTAACATGGGGCGTAGAGACCCAGTACTTC
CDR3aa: CASSLTWGVETQYF

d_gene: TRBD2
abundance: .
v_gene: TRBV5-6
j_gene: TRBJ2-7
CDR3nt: TGTGCCAGCAGCTCCGCCGGGTGGCGGGAGTCTTCCTACGAGCAGTACTTC
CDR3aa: CASSSAGWRESSYEQYF

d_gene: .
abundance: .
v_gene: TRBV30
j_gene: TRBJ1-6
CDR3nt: TGTGCCTGGAGTGCCGACAGCTCCTATAATTCACCCCTCCACTTT
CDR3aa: CAWSADSSYNSPLHF

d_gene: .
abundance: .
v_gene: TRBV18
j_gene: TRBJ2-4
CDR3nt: TGTGCCAGCTCCCCAGGGGGGTGGAACATTCAGTACTTC
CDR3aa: CASSPGGWNIQYF

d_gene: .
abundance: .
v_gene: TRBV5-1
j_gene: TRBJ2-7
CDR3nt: TGCGCCAGCAGCCGGGACTCCCTCTCCTACGAGCAGTACTTC
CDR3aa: CASSRDSLSYEQYF

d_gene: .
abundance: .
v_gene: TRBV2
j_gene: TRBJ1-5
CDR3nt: TGTGCCAGCAGCCCCCTAATGGGGGCGAATAGCAATCAGCCCCAGCATTTT
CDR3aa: CASSPLMGANSNQPQHF

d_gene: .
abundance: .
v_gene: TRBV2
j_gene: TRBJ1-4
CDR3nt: TGTGCCAGCAGTGAAGACCCCAGAAACGGGAAACTGTTTTTT
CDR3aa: CASSEDPRNGKLFF

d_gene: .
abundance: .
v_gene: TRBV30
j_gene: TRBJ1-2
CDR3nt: TGTGCCTGGAGTGAAAATGTGTTGGTTGGCTACACCTTC
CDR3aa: CAWSENVLVGYTF

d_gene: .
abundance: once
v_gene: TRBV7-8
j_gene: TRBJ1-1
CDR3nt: TGTGCCAGCAGCTTATTTCGGGCGGACACTGAAGCTTTCTTT
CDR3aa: CASSLFRADTEAFF

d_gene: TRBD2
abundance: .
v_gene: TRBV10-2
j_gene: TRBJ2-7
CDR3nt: TGCGCCAGCAGTGTAGCCGGGACTAGCGGGAGGATATCCTACGAGCAGTACTTC
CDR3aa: CASSVAGTSGRISYEQYF

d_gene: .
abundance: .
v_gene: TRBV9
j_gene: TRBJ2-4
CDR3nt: TGTGCCAGCAGCGTTGACTTATCCCCCAACATTCAGTACTTC
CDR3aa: CASSVDLSPNIQYF

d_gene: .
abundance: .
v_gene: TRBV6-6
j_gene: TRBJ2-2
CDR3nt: TGTGCCAGCGGAGGCGGGAAGGGCACCGGGGAGCTGTTTTTT
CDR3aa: CASGGGKGTGELFF

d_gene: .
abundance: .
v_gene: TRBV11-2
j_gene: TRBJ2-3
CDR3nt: TGTGCCAGCAGCTTAGACGGCGGGGGCACAGATACGCAGTATTTT
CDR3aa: CASSLDGGGTDTQYF

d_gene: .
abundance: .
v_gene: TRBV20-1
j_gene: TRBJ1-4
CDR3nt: TGCAGTGCTAGATCGGGGGAAAAACTGTTTTTT
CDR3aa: CSARSGEKLFF

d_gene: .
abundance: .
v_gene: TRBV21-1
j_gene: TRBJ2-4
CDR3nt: TGTGCCAGCTGGGGTGAGTACTTC
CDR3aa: CASWGEYF

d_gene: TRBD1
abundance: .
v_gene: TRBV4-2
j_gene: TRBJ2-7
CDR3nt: TGTGCCAGCAGCCATGGTACAGGGGGCTCCTACGAGCAGTACTTC
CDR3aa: CASSHGTGGSYEQYF

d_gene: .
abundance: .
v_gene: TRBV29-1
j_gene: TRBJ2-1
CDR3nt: TGCAGCGCATTGCCGACCTTCAATGAGCAGTTCTTC
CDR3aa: CSALPTFNEQFF

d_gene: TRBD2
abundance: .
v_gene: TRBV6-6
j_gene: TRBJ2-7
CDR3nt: TGTGCCAGCAGTACCCTAGCGGGAGGGCCGGGCGAGCAGTACTTC
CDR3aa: CASSTLAGGPGEQYF

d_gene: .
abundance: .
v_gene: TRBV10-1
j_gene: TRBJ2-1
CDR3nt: TGCGCCAGCAGTGAGTCGACGGACAGAAACAATGAGCAGTTCTTC
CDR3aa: CASSESTDRNNEQFF

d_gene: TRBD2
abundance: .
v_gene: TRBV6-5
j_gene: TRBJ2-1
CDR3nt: TGTGCCAGCAAGCGGACTAGGGTCGGGAATGAGCAGTTCTTC
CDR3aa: CASKRTRVGNEQFF

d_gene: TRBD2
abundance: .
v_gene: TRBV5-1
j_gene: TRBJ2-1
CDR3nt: TGCGCCAGCAGCGCACTAGCGGGACCCTACAATGAGCAGTTCTTC
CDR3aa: CASSALAGPYNEQFF

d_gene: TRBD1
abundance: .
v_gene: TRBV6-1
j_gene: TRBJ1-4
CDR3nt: TGTGCCAGCGGGCGTGGACAGGGGGATGAAAAACTGTTTTTT
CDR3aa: CASGRGQGDEKLFF

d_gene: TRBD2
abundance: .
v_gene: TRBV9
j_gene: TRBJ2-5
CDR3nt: TGTGCCAGCAGCGTAGGCGGGGGGCGCGGGCAAGAGACCCAGTACTTC
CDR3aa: CASSVGGGRGQETQYF

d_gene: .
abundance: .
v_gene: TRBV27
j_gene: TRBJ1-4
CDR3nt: TGTGCCAGCAGTTCGGCGGATGCAACTAATGAAAAACTGTTTTTT
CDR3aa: CASSSADATNEKLFF

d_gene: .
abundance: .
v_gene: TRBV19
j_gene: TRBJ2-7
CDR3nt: TGTGCCAGTAGTATCGGGGCACCTTCCTACGAGCAGTACTTC
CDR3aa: CASSIGAPSYEQYF

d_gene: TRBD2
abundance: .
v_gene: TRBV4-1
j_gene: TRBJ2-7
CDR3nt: TGCGCCAGCAGCCAGACAAACATGGGACTAGCGGCTTCCTACGAGCAGTACTTC
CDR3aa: CASSQTNMGLAASYEQYF

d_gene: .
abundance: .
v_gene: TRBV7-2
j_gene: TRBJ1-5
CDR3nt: TGTGCCAGCAGCTCCGGTACGGTTAGCAATCAGCCCCAGCATTTT
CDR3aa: CASSSGTVSNQPQHF

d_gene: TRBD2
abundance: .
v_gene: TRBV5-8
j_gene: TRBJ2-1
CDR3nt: TGTGCCAGCAGCTTGGCCAAGAGACTAGCTGCCAATGAGCAGTTCTTC
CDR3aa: CASSLAKRLAANEQFF

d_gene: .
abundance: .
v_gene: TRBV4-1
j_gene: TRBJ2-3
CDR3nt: TGCGCCAGCAGCCAAGATTGGGGAGTAGGAGCAGATACGCAGTATTTT
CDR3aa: CASSQDWGVGADTQYF

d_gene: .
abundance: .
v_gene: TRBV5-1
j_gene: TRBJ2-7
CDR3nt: TGCGCCAGCAGCTTGTTAGAGTCTGGAGAGCAGTACTTC
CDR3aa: CASSLLESGEQYF

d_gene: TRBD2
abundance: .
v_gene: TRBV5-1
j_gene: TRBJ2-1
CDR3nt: TGCGCCAGCAGCTTGTCAGCGGGAGGTCGGGTCATAAATGAGCAGTTCTTC
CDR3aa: CASSLSAGGRVINEQFF

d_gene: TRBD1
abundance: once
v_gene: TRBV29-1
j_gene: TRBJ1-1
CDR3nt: TGCAGCGGGCGCAGGGGGCCGAACACTGAAGCTTTCTTT
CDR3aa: CSGRRGPNTEAFF